This T cell receptor (beta chain) was identified in a study of sequential checkpoint blockade in melanoma (dated by TCRdb to between 2018 and 2021). About the full investigation: Using 1:1 randomization, the trial assigned patients either to first-line nivolumab followed by ipilimumab (arm A) or to ipilimumab followed by nivolumab (arm B). Roughly 80% of the matched pre- and post-treatment tumor biopsy pairs came from the same lesion. Maintenance nivolumab came after each of the two trial sequences. DNA from about a hundred pretreatment melanoma tumor samples underwent TCRbeta immunosequencing. For approximately 23 patients, matched tumor biopsies were taken both before treatment and at week 13, after single-agent nivolumab (arm A) or ipilimumab (arm B). Here is what the overall study found, with its caveats: In the nivolumab-first arm (arm A), an association was found between pretreatment tumor TIL clonality and response (P = .04). Larger, independent patient cohorts are needed to validate the response-prediction model that combines TCR metrics and mutation burden. Tumor T-cell fraction and clonality were found to correlate with PD-L1 staining and CD8+ T-cell counts but not with mutational load. Achieving clinical benefit was about 30 times more likely for patients whose tumor T-cell fraction and clonality increased by week 13. Within-arm analyses of tumor T-cell fraction were constrained by small sample sizes and reduced statistical power.

TCRbeta CDR3 regions were immunosequenced from genomic DNA with the immunoSEQ Assay. Before high-throughput sequencing, genomic DNA was amplified using bias-controlled multiplex PCR. In the authors' own workflow: To quantify the absolute abundance of each unique TCRbeta CDR3 region, the sequences were collapsed and filtered. Clonality, defined as 1 minus Pielou's evenness, was calculated using productive rearrangements only. Tumor T-cell fraction was calculated by normalizing TCRbeta template counts to the amount of usable DNA, which was estimated from several housekeeping genes. Clones with significantly greater frequencies in on-treatment versus baseline samples were identified using a previously published method. Entries here come from immuneACCESS through TCRdb and include only in-frame sequences with V and J called. Some clones fail to appear in such tables; in the studies checked, an unresolved V gene covers under half of the shortfall, and the cause of the remainder is unknown. V, J and clone size are taken as reported in that table, and D and trimming were inferred from the DNA itself. Within this sample are some 40,000 clones, with roughly a third of them counted one time only. The ten largest clones capture about 1.6% of the sample.

This clone was counted between two and nine times. The antigen it recognizes is unknown. Base qualities are not provided; no much larger clone lies one nucleotide away. The CDR3, cysteine through phenylalanine, is 15 amino acids long. Only the CDR3 DNA is retained, 45 bases long and in frame from the first base. Based on the germline V gene, the CDR1 and CDR2 sequences are MDHEN and SYDVKM. Trimming at the junction amounts to 10 bases on V and 6 bases on J, and the germline ends lie 24 bases apart. The treatment or condition tag for this specimen amounts to: randomized to nivolumab then ipilimumab (arm A) or the reverse (arm B). No trial patient had received prior DNA-damaging chemotherapy. Samples were obtained from patients with melanoma enrolled in CheckMate 064, a randomized, open-label phase II trial of sequential checkpoint blockade. Tumor TCR sequencing used genomic DNA from formalin-fixed paraffin-embedded (FFPE) tissue samples.

The sequence came from a human donor with melanoma. This sequence uses TRBV28 and TRBJ1-2; a tentative D call is TRBD1 (6 bases match). The sample consisted of tumor tissue (inferred from file names), taken from a patient given nivolumab and ipilimumab in sequence. The CDR3 protein is CATNIPDSAGDGYTF. The DNA sequence follows: TGTGCCACCAATATACCGGACAGTGCAGGGGATGGCTACACCTTC.